The 19 T cell receptor beta chains presented below share a single source sample, sequenced in a study of CD8+ T cells in alopecia areata. The sequencing template was cDNA reverse transcribed from extracted RNA. The assay was immunoSEQ multiplex PCR, and TCRdb's table has in-frame clones only and misses some. Counted here are 170,000 or so clones, about 60% occurring once; the ten biggest clones make up around 12%. Treatment in this sample: oral pan-JAK inhibitor, 5-10 mg twice daily. The starting material was CD8+ T cells sorted from blood, obtained at week 24, from a patient treated with tofacitinib. These receptors were obtained from a human donor with alopecia areata.

This clone has a handful of counts. The chain uses TRBV12-5 and TRBJ2-5, with D tentatively TRBD1 (6 bases). This CDR3 has 16 amino acids. V shed 5 bases and J shed 0 bases, with 16 bases lying between them. CDR1 is LGHNT, CDR2 FRNRAP, per germline. CDR3 residues: CASGISAGQNQETQYF. CDR3 DNA: TGTGCTAGTGGTATATCGGCTGGACAGAACCAAGAGACCCAGTACTTC.

The chain carries TRBV14 and TRBJ2-7; D is unresolved. CDR1 SGHDN and CDR2 FVKESK come from the germline V gene. Trimming pared 3 bases from V and 2 bases from J, leaving 11 bases between. This CDR3 spans 14 amino acids. Written as DNA, the CDR3 is TGTGCCAGCAGCCAGGGCCTGGCTACCTACGAGCAGTACTTC. It is translated as CASSQGLATYEQYF.

V and J are TRBV7-8 and TRBJ2-7, with a possible D match to TRBD2 (5 bases). V gave up 8 bases and J gave up 2 bases, with 16 bases separating them. There are 14 residues in the CDR3. Germline V lookup: CDR1 SGHVS, CDR2 FQNEAQ. The CDR3 loop reads CASVWAAGAYEQYF. In DNA, the CDR3 is TGTGCCAGCGTTTGGGCGGCGGGCGCCTACGAGCAGTACTTC.

The chain carries TRBV29-1 and TRBJ1-1; a possible D gene is TRBD1 (5 bases). This CDR3 spans 14 amino acids. Between the trimmed V and J ends, which lost 3 bases and 1 base, there was a span of 12 bases. Germline loops: CDR1 SQVTM, CDR2 ANQGSEA. CDR3 sequence (DNA): TGCAGCGTTGATCCGGGGCAGGGGAACACTGAAGCTTTCTTT. Protein product: CSVDPGQGNTEAFF. The entire variable domain, with the rest obtained from reference TRBV29-1 and TRBJ1-1, is as follows: SAVISQKPSRDICQRGTSLTIQCQVDSQVTMMFWYRQQPGQSLTLIATANQGSEATYESGFVIDKFPISRPNLTFSTLTVSNMSPEDSSIYLCSVDPGQGNTEAFFGQGTRLTVV.

The chain couples TRBV7-9 to TRBJ2-3; unclear D gene. V shed 8 bases and J shed 4 bases, with 7 bases lying between them. The CDR3 totals 11 residues. In germline, CDR1 is SEHNR, CDR2 FQNEAQ (reference sequence). Written as DNA, the CDR3 is TGTGCCAGCGCAGTTGCAGATACGCAGTATTTT. Its translation: CASAVADTQYF.

The chain recombines TRBV25-1 with TRBJ1-2, with a possible D match to TRBD1 (5 bases). Trimming removed 2 bases at V and 2 bases at J, with 9 bases between. The CDR3 covers 14 residues. Germline V lookup: CDR1 MGHDK, CDR2 SYGVNS. This CDR3 is CASSEGAGNYGYTF. CDR3 sequence (DNA): TGTGCCAGCAGTGAAGGGGCAGGAAACTATGGCTACACCTTC.

CDR3 nucleotides: TGCGCCAGCAGCCTCCGGGACAGGGGGTTGGATGAGCAGTTCTTC. Protein: CASSLRDRGLDEQFF. The chain couples TRBV4-1 to TRBJ2-1; 11 positions agree with TRBD1. This CDR3 spans 15 amino acids. CDR1 and CDR2 (germline): MGHRA, YSYEKL. V gave up 4 bases and J gave up 8 bases; unmatched junction bases: 7.

The V and J genes are TRBV10-3 and TRBJ2-1; 9 bases are shared with TRBD1. Germline V gene sequence: CDR1 ENHRY, CDR2 SYGVKD. V dropped 7 bases and J dropped 5; count of bases not matched to a gene: 9. The CDR3 extends over 15 amino acids. As DNA, the CDR3 is TGTGCCATCAACCACCGGGACAGGGCTAACAATGAGCAGTTCTTC. It yields the protein CAINHRDRANNEQFF.

V gene TRBV6-5 combines with J gene TRBJ2-2, with D unclear. V lost 0 bases to trimming and J lost 8 bases, with 4 bases between them. The CDR3 is 12 residues long. In germline, CDR1 is MNHEY, CDR2 SVGAGI. Here the CDR3 reads CASSYSGGELFF. The CDR3 DNA sequence: TGTGCCAGCAGTTACTCAGGGGGGGAGCTGTTTTTT.

This clone has just one count. The J gene is TRBJ1-1, the V gene TRBV5-1, with D possibly TRBD1 on 5 matching bases. This CDR3 contains 15 residues. Trimming pared 3 bases from V and 0 bases from J, leaving 12 bases between. Per germline, CDR1 SGHRS and CDR2 YFSETQ. The CDR3 sequence is CASSSEGVMNTEAFF. DNA of the CDR3: TGCGCCAGCAGCTCGGAAGGGGTTATGAACACTGAAGCTTTCTTT. Together with reference TRBV5-1 and TRBJ1-1, the CDR3 gives the full variable domain: KAGVTQTPRYLIKTRGQQVTLSCSPISGHRSVSWYQQTPGQGLQFLFEYFSETQRNKGNFPGRFSGRQFSNSRSEMNVSTLELGDSALYLCASSSEGVMNTEAFFGQGTRLTVV.

The rearrangement joins TRBV13 to TRBJ2-2, with TRBD1 as a possible D gene (5 bases). Between the trimmed V and J ends, which lost 8 bases and 5 bases, there was a span of 12 bases. Germline V gene sequence: CDR1 PRHDT, CDR2 FYEKMQ (reference sequence). There are 13 residues in the CDR3. Here the CDR3 DNA reads TGTGCCAGCGGTCAGGGTCTGACCGGGGAGCTGTTTTTT. Protein: CASGQGLTGELFF.

The chain is built from TRBV6-1 and TRBJ2-1; D unclear. V lost 2 bases and J lost 5, with 7 bases in between. The germline V gene has CDR1 MNHNS and CDR2 SASEGT. This CDR3 is built from 13 residues. The CDR3 sequence: CASSELSHNEQFF. The CDR3 nucleotides are TGTGCCAGCAGTGAATTAAGTCACAATGAGCAGTTCTTC.

This chain uses TRBV7-2 with TRBJ2-7; D assignment may be TRBD1 or TRBD2 (5 bases each). CDR3 size: 15 residues. Germline lookup yields CDR1 SGHTA and CDR2 FQGNSA. V lost 6 bases and J 0 bases, leaving 15 bases between the germline ends. The chain's CDR3 is CASSYRDLSSYEQYF. In nucleotides, the CDR3 is TGTGCCAGCAGTTATCGGGACCTTAGCTCCTACGAGCAGTACTTC.

This chain joins TRBV4-2 and TRBJ1-1, with 8 bases identical to TRBD1. CDR1 and CDR2 (germline): LGHNA, YNFKEQ. CDR3 length: 16 amino acids. Germline trimming cut 0 bases from V and 3 bases from J; bases unmatched to any gene: 6. CDR3 residues: CASSQDDQGADTEAFF. Written as DNA, the CDR3 is TGTGCCAGCAGCCAAGATGACCAGGGGGCCGACACTGAAGCTTTCTTT.

The V and J genes are TRBV21-1 and TRBJ2-7; the D call TRBD2 from the table was never checked on the DNA. TRBV21-1 is a recognized pseudogene. CDR3 length: 16 amino acids. CDR3 sequence reads: CASSKGRQVRDYEQYF. The CDR3 region has the DNA TGTGCCAGCAGCAAAGGGCGGCAGGTCCGGGACTACGAGCAGTACTTC.

CDR3 sequence: CSVEAPTAEAFF. CDR3 in DNA: TGCAGCGTTGAAGCCCCCACCGCTGAAGCTTTCTTT. This chain connects TRBV29-1 to TRBJ1-1, with D uncertain. This CDR3 has 12 amino acids. The germline CDR1 and CDR2 sequences are SQVTM and ANQGSEA. V lost 1 base to trimming and J lost 6 bases, with 9 bases between them. The variable domain in full, with the rest retrieved from reference TRBV29-1 and TRBJ1-1, is SAVISQKPSRDICQRGTSLTIQCQVDSQVTMMFWYRQQPGQSLTLIATANQGSEATYESGFVIDKFPISRPNLTFSTLTVSNMSPEDSSIYLCSVEAPTAEAFFGQGTRLTVV.

The chain has TRBV5-4 and TRBJ1-2; 7 bases match TRBD1. Germline-derived CDR1 and CDR2 are SGHNT and YYREEE (reference sequence). V gave up 3 bases and J gave up 3 bases; unmatched junction bases: 2. This CDR3 is built from 13 residues. CDR3 DNA: TGTGCCAGCAGCTCGGGACAGTACTATGGCTACACCTTC. Translated: CASSSGQYYGYTF.

This sequence joins TRBV2 and TRBJ1-3; 9 bases line up with TRBD1. CDR3 length equals 15 residues. Per germline, CDR1 SNHLY and CDR2 FYNNEI. The V and J ends lost 6 bases and 5 bases, in that order; junction bases with no gene match: 8. CDR3 region: CASSKTGQGRNTIYF. In DNA, the CDR3 is TGTGCCAGCAGCAAAACAGGACAGGGGAGAAACACCATATATTTT.

The chain is built from TRBV29-1 and TRBJ2-7; the D gene is possibly TRBD1 (5 bases). This CDR3 is 13 amino acids long. The V end was cut by 6 bases, the J end by 0 bases, with 12 bases between. The V gene's germline CDR1 is SQVTM and CDR2 ANQGSEA. As DNA, the CDR3 is TGCAGCGTCACCCGACAGTCCTCCTACGAGCAGTACTTC. This gives the protein CSVTRQSSYEQYF.